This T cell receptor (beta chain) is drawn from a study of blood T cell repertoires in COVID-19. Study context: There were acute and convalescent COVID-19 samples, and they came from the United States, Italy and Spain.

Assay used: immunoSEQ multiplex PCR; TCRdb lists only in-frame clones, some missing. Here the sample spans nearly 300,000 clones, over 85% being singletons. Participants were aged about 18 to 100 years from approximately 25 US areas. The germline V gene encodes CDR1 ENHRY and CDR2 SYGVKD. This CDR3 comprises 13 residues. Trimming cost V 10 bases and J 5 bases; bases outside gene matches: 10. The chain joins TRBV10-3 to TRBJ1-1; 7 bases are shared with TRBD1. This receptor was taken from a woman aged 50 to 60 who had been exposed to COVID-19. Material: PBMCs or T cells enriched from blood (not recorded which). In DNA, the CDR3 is TGTGCCACCCAACCCGACAGGGAGACTGAAGCTTTCTTT. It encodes CATQPDRETEAFF.